This TCR beta chain was sequenced during a study of blood T cell repertoires in COVID-19. This clone was seen a handful of times. Clones were read by immunoSEQ multiplex PCR, and TCRdb kept only the in-frame ones, dropping some. Counted here are roughly 64,000 clones, more than 65% occurring once; the ten biggest clones make up 5.3%. The sample was peripheral blood. This receptor was obtained from a human donor in a cohort sampled during active COVID-19.

The CDR3 spells CASRLPQGDEQFF. CDR3 nucleotide sequence: TGCGCCAGCAGACTGCCACAGGGCGATGAGCAGTTCTTC. This chain uses TRBV5-1 with TRBJ2-1; the D gene is possibly TRBD1 (6 bases). The V end lost 5 bases, the J end lost 8 bases, and 14 bases lay between the germline ends. The CDR3 runs 13 residues. Germline-derived CDR1 and CDR2 are SGHRS and YFSETQ.